This TCR beta chain emerged from a study of identifying expanded T cells in peripheral blood. Trimming pared 0 bases from V and 4 bases from J, leaving 10 bases between. The CDR3 has 14 amino acids. Germline CDR1 is SGHRS and CDR2 is YFSETQ. Worth noting for this clone: What it binds is unknown.

Study-level points and caveats: Two-week clone count variance significantly increased as total template count grew. Differentially abundant clones: 1 to 1.5 between replicates, 16.4 at about 13 days, roughly 18 at four.

Using immunoSEQ multiplex PCR, the repertoire was profiled, and TCRdb retains in-frame clones only, with some absent. In the table there are more than 75,000 clones, approximately 83% of which are singletons. The chain has TRBV5-1 and TRBJ1-1; D is unresolved. The TCR originated in a person aged 18-70 years in good health. The sample was blood. The CDR3 sequence: CASSLAGGGTEAFF. The DNA of the CDR3 is TGCGCCAGCAGCTTGGCGGGAGGCGGCACTGAAGCTTTCTTT.